The 6 T cell receptor beta chains listed next were all sequenced from one sample in a study of T-cell reconstitution after alpha-beta-depleted transplantation in children. The library targeted TCRbeta and was prepared with unique molecular identifiers. TCRdb processed the PCR reads anew with MiXCR; each CDR3 protein has one entry. The sample has around 93,000 distinct CDR3 sequences, 7% to 10% seen once. This specimen consisted of PBMCs from the stem cell graft donor, obtained from the stem cell graft. Receptors originate from a human donor who donated a stem cell graft to a child with congenital amegakaryocytic thrombocytopenia.

This clonotype was seen at least ten times. This chain links TRBV3-1 with TRBJ2-2; TRBD2 might be the D (6 bases). Looked up from germline, CDR1 is LGHDT and CDR2 is YNNKEL (reference sequence). Deletions cut 3 bases from V and 7 bases from J, with 9 bases between. This CDR3 is 13 amino acids long. The CDR3 nucleotides read TGTGCCAGCAGCCATGGGACTTTCGGGGAGCTGTTTTTT. Translating it yields CASSHGTFGELFF.

This clonotype was counted many times. The chain links TRBV7-8 to TRBJ2-1; the match to TRBD2 covers 8 bases. CDR1 is SGHVS, CDR2 FQNEAQ, per germline. V lost 2 bases to trimming and J lost 7 bases; unmatched junction nucleotides: 10. This CDR3 is built from 16 residues. For the CDR3, the DNA is TGTGCCAGCAGCTTAAAGGCGGGGGGAGTGAGGAATGAGCAGTTCTTC. Protein sequence: CASSLKAGGVRNEQFF.

This clonotype was observed at least ten times. The chain is built from TRBV20-1 and TRBJ2-3, with D tentatively TRBD1 (6 bases). Trimming removed 1 base at V and 5 bases at J, with 16 bases between. In germline, CDR1 is DFQATT, CDR2 SNEGSKA (reference sequence). The CDR3 sequence is 15 residues long. The CDR3 region is CSARVPTGIGDTQYF. As DNA, the CDR3 is TGCAGTGCTAGAGTACCCACAGGGATCGGAGATACGCAGTATTTT.

The chain joins TRBV7-9 to TRBJ1-1; tentative D call: TRBD1 (5 bases). This CDR3 spans 15 amino acids. Germline V gene lookup returns CDR1 SEHNR and CDR2 FQNEAQ (reference sequence). The V and J ends lost 5 bases and 0 bases respectively, with 13 bases between them. CDR3 sequence (DNA): TGTGCCAGCAGCCAGGGTGCGGGACTGAACACTGAAGCTTTCTTT. Protein product: CASSQGAGLNTEAFF.

This clonotype was recorded at least ten times. The V call is TRBV14, the J call TRBJ2-1; tentatively, D is TRBD1 (7 bases). V was clipped by 5 bases and J by 15 bases, with 17 bases between them. Per the germline V gene, CDR1 is SGHDN and CDR2 is FVKESK. CDR3 length equals 12 residues. The CDR3 bases are TGTGCCAGCAGCTCGTGGGGGGACAGCCTGTTCTTC. Protein sequence: CASSSWGDSLFF.

This clonotype has at least ten counts. The chain employs TRBV12-3 or TRBV12-4 and TRBJ1-3, with D perhaps matching TRBD1 (5 bases). The CDR3 totals 15 residues. Trimming left V 3 bases short and J 2 bases short, with 11 bases between. The DNA of the CDR3 is TGTGCCAGCAGTTTTACTCCGGGACCTGGAAACACCATATATTTT. Protein product: CASSFTPGPGNTIYF.